These T cell receptor beta chains were read from a single sample in a study of blood T cell repertoires in COVID-19. The protocol was immunoSEQ multiplex PCR, while the TCRdb copy is restricted to in-frame clones and leaves out a portion. The profile shows about 100,000 clones, about 72% of them singletons. Specimen: peripheral blood. All receptors come from a man between 60 and 75 years old with active or convalescent COVID-19. Each CDR3 is given with its conserved first and last residue. The D gene is left open where the match is weak. The size field is filled for only some rows; it gives once, few, many or a size class.

cdr3_aa,cdr3_nt,clone_size,j_call,v_call,d_call
CASSYSGLEGQFF,TGTGCCAGCAGTTACTCGGGACTAGAAGGGCAGTTCTTC,few,TRBJ2-1,TRBV6-6,TRBD2
CATSEFRGTGVGETQYF,TGTGCCACCAGTGAGTTCCGAGGGACAGGGGTCGGGGAGACCCAGTACTTC,.,TRBJ2-5,TRBV24-1,TRBD1
CASNRRDHTDTQYF,TGTGCCAGCAATCGGCGGGACCACACAGATACGCAGTATTTT,.,TRBJ2-3,TRBV2,.
CASSLGTSAIYEQYF,TGTGCCAGCAGCTTAGGGACTAGCGCAATTTACGAGCAGTACTTC,.,TRBJ2-7,TRBV11-3,TRBD2
CASSQAAKNYGYTF,TGTGCCAGCAGCCAAGCTGCGAAGAACTATGGCTACACCTTC,medium-sized,TRBJ1-2,TRBV3-1/TRBV3-2,.
CASGGGTGTIQETQYF,TGTGCCAGCGGGGGGGGGACAGGAACTATCCAAGAGACCCAGTACTTC,.,TRBJ2-5,TRBV2,.
CASSLVGSGEQYF,TGTGCCAGCAGCTTAGTCGGGAGTGGAGAGCAGTACTTC,.,TRBJ2-7,TRBV7-2,.
CASSEGMNTEAFF,TGTGCCAGCTCGGAGGGAATGAACACTGAAGCTTTCTTT,few,TRBJ1-1,TRBV18,.
CASSPSGGTYEQYF,TGTGCCAGCTCACCATCGGGCGGGACCTACGAGCAGTACTTC,.,TRBJ2-7,TRBV18,.
CASSQGLANIQYF,TGTGCCAGCTCACAGGGACTAGCGAACATTCAGTACTTC,.,TRBJ2-4,TRBV2,TRBD2
CASSQDRYDEQFF,TGCGCCAGCAGCCAAGATAGATACGATGAGCAGTTCTTC,.,TRBJ2-1,TRBV4-3,.
CASKDRVGGTDTQYF,TGTGCCAGTAAGGACAGGGTAGGAGGCACAGATACGCAGTATTTT,few,TRBJ2-3,TRBV19,TRBD1
CASSLEASGSTDTQYF,TGCGCCAGCAGCTTGGAGGCTAGCGGGAGCACAGATACGCAGTATTTT,.,TRBJ2-3,TRBV5-1,TRBD2
CASSFGTSIGEQFF,TGCGCCAGCAGCTTCGGGACTAGTATCGGTGAGCAGTTCTTC,once,TRBJ2-1,TRBV5-1,TRBD2
CASSYPGLAGVTGELFF,TGTGCCAGTAGTTATCCGGGACTAGCGGGAGTAACCGGGGAGCTGTTTTTT,.,TRBJ2-2,TRBV19,TRBD2
CASSQYRGLGPQHF,TGTGCCAGCAGCCAGTACAGGGGCCTAGGGCCCCAGCATTTT,once,TRBJ1-5,TRBV3-1/TRBV3-2,TRBD1
CASMLSGGSRNEQFF,TGTGCCAGTATGCTTTCGGGGGGGTCTCGGAATGAGCAGTTCTTC,.,TRBJ2-1,TRBV19,TRBD2
CASREEADTQYF,TGCGCCAGCCGGGAGGAGGCGGATACGCAGTATTTT,.,TRBJ2-3,TRBV5-1,TRBD2
CASSLRGLASETQYF,TGTGCCAGCAGTTTAAGGGGACTAGCATCAGAGACCCAGTACTTC,few,TRBJ2-5,TRBV28,TRBD2
CASTRGGDSYEQYF,TGCGCCAGCACCCGGGGAGGGGATAGCTACGAGCAGTACTTC,.,TRBJ2-7,TRBV5-1,TRBD2
CASSAHRDSYGYTF,TGTGCCAGCAGCGCCCACCGGGACAGCTATGGCTACACCTTC,.,TRBJ1-2,TRBV7-2,TRBD1
CASSKTGGKTEAFF,TGTGCCAGCAGCAAGACAGGGGGTAAGACTGAAGCTTTCTTT,.,TRBJ1-1,TRBV14,TRBD1
CASSYDRGGNTIYF,TGTGCCAGCAGTTACGACAGGGGAGGAAACACCATATATTTT,.,TRBJ1-3,TRBV6-6,TRBD1
CASSPAGGNYEQYF,TGCGCCAGCAGCCCAGCCGGCGGGAACTACGAGCAGTACTTC,.,TRBJ2-7,TRBV5-1,.
CSGIDSGSPTGELFF,TGCAGCGGGATAGATAGCGGGAGTCCCACCGGGGAGCTGTTTTTT,few,TRBJ2-2,TRBV29-1,TRBD2
CASSLYGRGVQPQHF,TGTGCCAGCAGTTTATATGGCAGGGGAGTTCAGCCCCAGCATTTT,.,TRBJ1-5,TRBV27,.
CASSEPGTKKTDTQYF,TGTGCCAGCAGCGAACCTGGGACTAAGAAAACAGATACGCAGTATTTT,.,TRBJ2-3,TRBV5-4,TRBD2
CATGGATDTQYF,TGTGCCACAGGGGGCGCAACAGATACGCAGTATTTT,.,TRBJ2-3,TRBV3-1/TRBV3-2,TRBD1
CASSLRTGLGHQPQHF,TGTGCCAGCAGCTTGCGGACAGGGCTGGGTCATCAGCCCCAGCATTTT,.,TRBJ1-5,TRBV7-2,TRBD1
CASSLVQGGAFF,TGTGCCAGCAGCTTAGTACAGGGTGGAGCTTTCTTT,.,TRBJ1-1,TRBV11-3,.
CASSLNGVGAGEKLFF,TGTGCCAGCAGTTTAAACGGGGTGGGGGCAGGTGAAAAACTGTTTTTT,.,TRBJ1-4,TRBV27,.
CASSPGGLAIDTQYF,TGTGCCAGCAGCCCAGGGGGACTAGCGATAGATACGCAGTATTTT,.,TRBJ2-3,TRBV7-2,TRBD2
CASSPLLSGRGGNEQFF,TGTGCCAGCAGCCCTCTTCTTAGCGGGAGGGGGGGCAATGAGCAGTTCTTC,.,TRBJ2-1,TRBV7-9,TRBD2
CASSGGRAYNEQFF,TGTGCCAGCAGTGGCGGGCGGGCCTATAATGAGCAGTTCTTC,.,TRBJ2-1,TRBV7-2,.
CASRARGETGELFF,TGTGCCAGCAGAGCCCGAGGTGAAACCGGGGAGCTGTTTTTT,.,TRBJ2-2,TRBV6-6,.
CASSQKAGTSGYASTDTQYF,TGTGCCAGCAGCCAAAAAGCCGGGACTAGCGGGTACGCTAGCACAGATACGCAGTATTTT,.,TRBJ2-3,TRBV3-1/TRBV3-2,TRBD2
CASSDRGTSVYNEQFF,TGTGCCAGCAGCGACAGGGGGACTAGCGTATACAATGAGCAGTTCTTC,few,TRBJ2-1,TRBV7-9,.
CASSFFGSNEQFF,TGTGCCAGCAGCTTTTTCGGGAGCAATGAGCAGTTCTTC,.,TRBJ2-1,TRBV7-2,.
CASSLPLAGSYNEQFF,TGCGCCAGCAGCTTACCCCTAGCGGGTTCCTACAATGAGCAGTTCTTC,.,TRBJ2-1,TRBV5-1,TRBD2
CASSLGGHLAGYNEQFF,TGTGCCAGCAGCTTAGGGGGGCATCTAGCTGGGTACAATGAGCAGTTCTTC,.,TRBJ2-1,TRBV11-3,.
CASSPLRVAGFTDTQYF,TGTGCCAGCAGCCCCCTCAGGGTAGCGGGGTTCACAGATACGCAGTATTTT,.,TRBJ2-3,TRBV3-1/TRBV3-2,TRBD2
CASTSGGQTYEQYF,TGTGCCAGCACCTCCGGGGGACAGACTTACGAGCAGTACTTC,.,TRBJ2-7,TRBV6-5,.
CASSLGRTDTQYF,TGCGCCAGCAGCTTGGGGCGCACAGATACGCAGTATTTT,.,TRBJ2-3,TRBV5-1,.
CASSLEATSAEAFF,TGCGCCAGCAGCTTGGAGGCTACGAGCGCTGAAGCTTTCTTT,.,TRBJ1-1,TRBV5-1,.
CASSISGQGVNEQFF,TGTGCCAGTAGTATATCGGGACAGGGGGTTAATGAGCAGTTCTTC,.,TRBJ2-1,TRBV19,TRBD1
CASSTGLAVYNEQFF,TGTGCCAGCAGCACGGGACTAGCGGTTTACAATGAGCAGTTCTTC,.,TRBJ2-1,TRBV7-9,TRBD2
CASRPGVLGTEAFF,TGCGCCAGCAGACCCGGAGTCCTAGGCACTGAAGCTTTCTTT,.,TRBJ1-1,TRBV10-2,.
CASTQQDTQPQHF,TGTGCCAGCACCCAGCAAGACACTCAGCCCCAGCATTTT,many,TRBJ1-5,TRBV12-3/TRBV12-4,.
CASKGTGNQPQHF,TGTGCCAGCAAGGGGACAGGGAATCAGCCCCAGCATTTT,few,TRBJ1-5,TRBV12-3/TRBV12-4,TRBD1
CASSLAGNYGYTF,TGCGCCAGCAGCTTGGCGGGAAACTATGGCTACACCTTC,.,TRBJ1-2,TRBV5-1,.
CASSQVKSTTANEKLFF,TGCGCCAGCAGCCAAGTGAAGAGCACCACGGCTAATGAAAAACTGTTTTTT,.,TRBJ1-4,TRBV4-3,.
CAWARAGGYSNEQFF,TGTGCCTGGGCGAGAGCGGGAGGCTACTCCAATGAGCAGTTCTTC,.,TRBJ2-1,TRBV30,TRBD2
CASSTTGWDGYTF,TGCGCCAGCAGCACGACAGGGTGGGATGGCTACACCTTC,.,TRBJ1-2,TRBV5-1,TRBD1
CASSQDFDGYTF,TGCGCCAGCAGCCAAGACTTCGATGGCTACACCTTC,once,TRBJ1-2,TRBV5-1,.
CASSSSGTSTDTQYF,TGTGCCAGCAGCTCTAGCGGGACTAGCACAGATACGCAGTATTTT,.,TRBJ2-3,TRBV5-4,TRBD2
CASSRTENSNQPQHF,TGTGCCAGCAGCCGGACAGAAAATAGCAATCAGCCCCAGCATTTT,.,TRBJ1-5,TRBV11-2,.
CASSLIAGVAYNEQFF,TGTGCCAGCAGCCTGATAGCGGGAGTCGCCTACAATGAGCAGTTCTTC,.,TRBJ2-1,TRBV3-1/TRBV3-2,TRBD2